This section outlines one TCR beta chain sequence together with its context. Antigen specificity is unknown. PCR involved 60 Vbeta and 13 Jbeta primers. Original analysis: The authors later counted 75 million to 90 million unique TCR beta chains, roughly 10 million of them shared. Only in-frame clones appear in the TCRdb table, and some are missing; sequencing was by immunoSEQ multiplex PCR. V and J calls and clone size are those listed in that table; D and trimming were worked out from the DNA. Among about 100,000 clones listed, about four fifths were seen once. V was clipped by 7 bases and J by 0 bases, with 13 bases between them. The CDR3 is made up of 15 amino acids. Germline V gene sequence: CDR1 SGHRS, CDR2 YFSETQ. This entry comes from a study of cytomegalovirus exposure and HLA in healthy donors. Findings of the study overall: Several of the most significant clusters appeared linked to common viral pathogens, based on a later analysis. An analysis was carried out at a later point. It showed that HLA-associated TCR beta chains were more clonally expanded than equally common non-associated chains.

The rearrangement joins TRBV5-1 to TRBJ1-4, with D tentatively TRBD1 (5 bases). Sequences were obtained from PBMCs. The sequence derives from a woman in her thirties or forties in good health and CMV-seronegative. The CDR3 sequence: CASAPGGATNEKLFF. CDR3 sequence (DNA): TGCGCCAGCGCACCGGGGGGGGCAACTAATGAAAAACTGTTTTTT.